The 31 T cell receptor beta chains below were found in one sample sequenced in a study of blood T cell repertoires in COVID-19. TCRdb's copy holds only in-frame clones and misses some; the assay was immunoSEQ multiplex PCR. The sample has around 170,000 clones, about 74% seen once. The sample taken for sequencing was peripheral blood. The receptors come from a woman older than 75 with acute or convalescent COVID-19.

V usage is TRBV10-3 and J usage is TRBJ1-5, with D unclear. The germline V gene has CDR1 ENHRY and CDR2 SYGVKD. The V gene lost 5 bases and the J gene lost 4 bases, with 9 bases spanning the gap. The CDR3 runs 13 residues. CDR3 sequence: CAISLEINQPQHF. CDR3 nucleotide sequence: TGTGCCATCAGTCTCGAGATAAATCAGCCCCAGCATTTT.

The count of this clone is one. The chain employs TRBV5-1 and TRBJ2-7, with 11 bases fitting TRBD2. CDR3 length equals 16 residues. Germline V CDR1 and CDR2: SGHRS, YFSETQ. Losses at the gene ends were 4 bases for V and 6 bases for J; bases not matched to a gene: 12. The CDR3 region has the DNA TGCGCCAGCAGCCCACAATTAGCGGGAGGGCCCATCGAGCAGTACTTC. Translated, it gives CASSPQLAGGPIEQYF.

The V gene is TRBV3-1 (or the pseudogene TRBV3-2), the J gene TRBJ2-7, with 8 nucleotides matching TRBD1. The junction had 13 bases not matched to a gene; V was cut back by 4 bases and J by 5 bases. Germline V CDR1 and CDR2: LGHDT, YNNKEL (reference sequence). This CDR3 comprises 16 residues. This chain's CDR3 is CASSPEEWTGRNEQYF. Written as DNA, the CDR3 is TGTGCCAGCAGCCCCGAGGAATGGACAGGGCGCAACGAGCAGTACTTC.

The rearrangement uses TRBV19 and TRBJ1-1, with D uncertain. Germline V gene lookup returns CDR1 LNHDA and CDR2 SQIVND (reference sequence). Trimming shortened V by 5 bases and J by 4 bases, and 5 bases separated the two germline ends. The CDR3 extends over 11 amino acids. CDR3 in amino acids: CASSEGTEAFF. DNA of the CDR3: TGTGCCAGTAGTGAGGGCACTGAAGCTTTCTTT.

The genes are TRBV10-3 and TRBJ2-7, with a weak D call TRBD2 (6 bases). CDR1 is ENHRY and CDR2 is SYGVKD in the germline V gene. The CDR3 totals 15 residues. Trimming cost V 4 bases and J 0 bases, with 13 bases left between them. This chain's CDR3 is CAISGVAAVSYEQYF. CDR3 nucleotide sequence: TGTGCCATCAGTGGGGTAGCGGCCGTCTCCTACGAGCAGTACTTC.

This clone was recorded many times. The same CDR3 can be traced to other DNA sequences in this sample. This chain joins TRBV30 and TRBJ1-1, with TRBD1 matching 9 bases. V lost 2 bases, J lost 5 bases, and 6 bases stayed unmatched. Germline values: CDR1 GTSNPN, CDR2 SVGIG (reference sequence). The length of the CDR3 is 14 residues. CDR3 residues: CAWSLRDRDTEAFF. DNA of the CDR3: TGTGCCTGGAGTTTAAGGGACAGGGATACTGAAGCTTTCTTT.

V is TRBV6-4 and J is TRBJ1-2; 7 bases match TRBD1. V was clipped by 8 bases and J by 5 bases; unmatched bases: 5. The CDR3 loop spans 12 amino acids. Per the germline V gene, CDR1 is MRHNA and CDR2 is SNTAGT. CDR3 sequence (DNA): TGTGCCAGCGGGACAGTGAAATATGGCTACACCTTC. This gives the protein CASGTVKYGYTF.

Notes on this clone: The sample has other DNA sequences that encode this CDR3 too. V gene TRBV18 combines with J gene TRBJ2-7; 9 bases agree with TRBD2. Losses at the gene ends were 3 bases for V and 3 bases for J; bases not matched to a gene: 0. The CDR3 is 13 amino acids. Germline-derived CDR1 and CDR2 are KGHSH and LQKENI. The CDR3 reads CASSPSGSYEQYF. The CDR3 DNA is TGTGCCAGCTCACCTAGCGGGAGCTACGAGCAGTACTTC.

This sequence joins TRBV5-1 and TRBJ1-1; TRBD1 might be the D (6 bases). CDR1 is SGHRS, CDR2 YFSETQ, per germline. V was cut by 4 bases and J by 3 bases, with 10 bases left in between. The CDR3 has 13 amino acids. The CDR3 spells CASSGGWDTEAFF. CDR3 bases: TGCGCCAGCAGCGGGGGCTGGGACACTGAAGCTTTCTTT.

By share of the sample, this clone is medium-sized. The chain has TRBV5-1 and TRBJ2-7; 11 nucleotides agree with TRBD2. The junction had 2 bases not matched to a gene; V was cut back by 1 base and J by 2 bases. Germline loops: CDR1 SGHRS, CDR2 YFSETQ. This CDR3 region has 15 residues. CDR3 sequence (DNA): TGCGCCAGCAGCTTGTCTAGCGGGAGGCCCTACGAGCAGTACTTC. Translated, it gives CASSLSSGRPYEQYF.

J is TRBJ2-3 and V is TRBV29-1; 11 nucleotides align to TRBD2. V lost 5 bases and J lost 2; bases outside the gene matches: 3. Per germline, CDR1 SQVTM and CDR2 ANQGSEA. The CDR3 length is 14 residues. CDR3 nucleotide sequence: TGCAGCGTTCTAGCGGGAGGCTACACAGATACGCAGTATTTT. This gives the protein CSVLAGGYTDTQYF.

This chain links TRBV5-1 with TRBJ1-2; D perhaps matches TRBD1 (5 bases). CDR3 length: 14 amino acids. Germline-derived CDR1 and CDR2 are SGHRS and YFSETQ. Trimming left V 1 base short and J 5 bases short, with 12 bases between. The CDR3 protein is CASSLSRGGYGYTF. The CDR3 DNA reads TGCGCCAGCAGCTTGTCGCGGGGGGGATATGGCTACACCTTC.

The chain couples TRBV19 to TRBJ1-5, with unresolved D. CDR3 size: 16 residues. V was clipped by 1 base and J by 4 bases, with 14 bases between them. Germline loops: CDR1 LNHDA, CDR2 SQIVND (reference sequence). CDR3 nucleotide sequence: TGTGCCAGTAGTATAGGCGGCCGAGGGAAGAATCAGCCCCAGCATTTT. It encodes CASSIGGRGKNQPQHF. Drawing the rest from reference TRBV19 and TRBJ1-5, the complete variable domain is DGGITQSPKYLFRKEGQNVTLSCEQNLNHDAMYWYRQDPGQGLRLIYYSQIVNDFQKGDIAEGYSVSREKKESFPLTVTSAQKNPTAFYLCASSIGGRGKNQPQHFGDGTRLSIL.

This clone has only one observation. The chain couples TRBV3-1 (or the pseudogene TRBV3-2) to TRBJ1-4, with D uncertain. The V gene's germline CDR1 is LGHDT and CDR2 YNNKEL (reference sequence). V lost 1 base, J lost 0 bases, and 6 bases lay in between. This CDR3 comprises 15 residues. CDR3 nucleotide sequence: TGTGCCAGCAGCCAAGTCGTCGCAACTAATGAAAAACTGTTTTTT. As protein: CASSQVVATNEKLFF.

To note about this clone: The sample carries other DNA sequences with the same CDR3. This chain connects TRBV28 to TRBJ1-6, with a weak D call TRBD1 (6 bases). V was trimmed by 4 bases and J by 3 bases, leaving 10 bases between them. Germline assignment: CDR1 MDHEN and CDR2 SYDVKM. The CDR3 consists of 15 residues. CDR3 in amino acids: CASSSGQFYNSPLHF. The CDR3 nucleotides read TGTGCCAGCAGTTCAGGACAGTTCTATAATTCACCCCTCCACTTT.

V usage is TRBV7-9 and J usage is TRBJ2-7; 11 bases are a match to TRBD2. The ends lost 5 bases at V and 4 bases at J; junction bases unmatched: 13. The CDR3 loop spans 17 amino acids. Germline values: CDR1 SEHNR, CDR2 FQNEAQ (reference sequence). This CDR3 is CASSGEKPGLAEYEQYF. Here the CDR3 DNA reads TGTGCCAGCAGCGGGGAAAAACCGGGACTAGCGGAATACGAGCAGTACTTC. The whole variable domain, remainder taken from reference TRBV7-9 and TRBJ2-7, is DTGVSQNPRHKITKRGQNVTFRCDPISEHNRLYWYRQTLGQGPEFLTYFQNEAQLEKSRLLSDRFSAERPKGSFSTLEIQRTEQGDSAMYLCASSGEKPGLAEYEQYFGPGTRLTVT.

The rearrangement uses TRBV29-1 and TRBJ2-5; D call uncertain. The V end lost 1 base, the J end lost 5 bases, and 14 bases lay between the germline ends. The CDR3 runs to 14 residues. Germline values: CDR1 SQVTM, CDR2 ANQGSEA. The CDR3 DNA follows: TGCAGCGTTGAAGTTCCCGGAACCAGGGAGACCCAGTACTTC. Its translation is CSVEVPGTRETQYF. The full variable domain, its missing parts supplied by reference TRBV29-1 and TRBJ2-5, is SAVISQKPSRDICQRGTSLTIQCQVDSQVTMMFWYRQQPGQSLTLIATANQGSEATYESGFVIDKFPISRPNLTFSTLTVSNMSPEDSSIYLCSVEVPGTRETQYFGPGTRLLVL.

This chain links TRBV7-2 with TRBJ2-1, with D possibly matching TRBD2 (6 bases). Germline assignment: CDR1 SGHTA and CDR2 FQGNSA. The CDR3 consists of 14 residues. Deletions cut 4 bases from V and 5 bases from J, with 12 bases between. As DNA, the CDR3 is TGTGCCAGCAGCTCGGCGGGGTCTCACAATGAGCAGTTCTTC. This gives the protein CASSSAGSHNEQFF.

V gene TRBV5-1 combines with J gene TRBJ2-7; no clear D. CDR3 length equals 13 residues. Germline CDR1 and CDR2: SGHRS and YFSETQ. V was cut by 3 bases and J by 3 bases, with 10 bases left in between. This CDR3 is CASSWRPLYEQYF. The CDR3, as DNA: TGCGCCAGCAGCTGGAGACCCCTCTACGAGCAGTACTTC.

This clone was detected only a few times. The V and J genes are TRBV27 and TRBJ2-1, with 9 bases aligning to TRBD2. CDR1 and CDR2 from the germline V gene are MNHEY and SMNVEV (reference sequence). The V and J ends lost 3 bases and 9 bases, in that order; junction bases with no gene match: 9. The CDR3 runs to 15 residues. CDR3 bases: TGTGCCAGCAGTTTGGGCGGGAGGGGGACAAGTGAGCAGTTCTTC. Amino acids: CASSLGGRGTSEQFF.

This clone showed up just a few times. The V and J genes are TRBV9 and TRBJ2-3; D may be TRBD2 (6 bases). V was trimmed by 1 base and J by 0 bases, leaving 9 bases between them. The CDR3 spans 15 residues. CDR1 is SGDLS, CDR2 YYNGEE, per germline. CDR3 sequence (DNA): TGTGCCAGCAGCGTAACTAGCTCTAGCACAGATACGCAGTATTTT. Translating it yields CASSVTSSSTDTQYF.

This clone was counted a single time. The chain joins TRBV4-1 to TRBJ1-2, with 11 bases lining up with TRBD1. Trimming took 5 bases from V and 6 from J; bases not matched to a gene: 8. Germline CDR1 reads MGHRA; CDR2 reads YSYEKL. The CDR3 consists of 15 residues. The CDR3 spells CASSNPGTGGNGYTF. The CDR3 bases are TGCGCCAGCAGCAACCCCGGGACAGGGGGTAATGGCTACACCTTC.

The J gene is TRBJ2-3, the V gene TRBV21-1; TRBD2 reflects the table's D call only, with no check against the DNA. TRBV21-1 is a pseudogene locus. CDR3 size: 15 residues. CDR3 loop: CASTRGGGGTDTQYF. The CDR3 nucleotides read TGTGCCAGCACCCGTGGCGGGGGCGGCACAGATACGCAGTATTTT.

This clone has only a few counts. The chain has TRBV5-5 and TRBJ2-2, with D perhaps TRBD2 (6 bases). The CDR3 length is 16 residues. Germline lookup yields CDR1 SGHKS and CDR2 YYEKEE (reference sequence). The V gene lost 4 bases and the J gene lost 5 bases, with 18 bases spanning the gap. The CDR3 DNA is TGTGCCAGCAGCCCTACTCTCTTTGGGGGGACCGGGGAGCTGTTTTTT. Translated, it gives CASSPTLFGGTGELFF.

This chain uses TRBV29-1 with TRBJ2-2, with TRBD2 as a possible D gene (7 bases). Germline V gives CDR1 SQVTM, CDR2 ANQGSEA. This CDR3 has 15 residues. The germline V and J ends were trimmed by 7 bases and 5 bases, with 20 bases remaining between them. This CDR3 is CSARGGGFYTGELFF. The CDR3, as DNA: TGCAGCGCCCGAGGGGGGGGATTCTATACCGGGGAGCTGTTTTTT.

This clone has just a few counts. CDR3 amino acids: CASSIGRGLAGSYEQYF. The CDR3 nucleotides read TGTGCCAGTAGTATAGGACGGGGACTAGCGGGTTCCTACGAGCAGTACTTC. This chain joins TRBV19 and TRBJ2-7; 12 bases agree with TRBD2. The CDR3 is made up of 17 amino acids. CDR1 LNHDA and CDR2 SQIVND come from the germline V gene (reference sequence). Losses at the gene ends were 1 base for V and 1 base for J; bases not matched to a gene: 5.

Only a few counts were recorded for this clone. V and J are TRBV28 and TRBJ2-7; D ambiguous. Trimming pared 0 bases from V and 3 bases from J, leaving 12 bases between. This CDR3 is built from 15 residues. From germline, CDR1 is MDHEN and CDR2 SYDVKM. CDR3 region: CASSLWSDVNYEQYF. For the CDR3, the DNA is TGTGCCAGCAGTTTATGGTCAGATGTAAACTACGAGCAGTACTTC.

The table lists this clone with a count of one. The chain links TRBV29-1 to TRBJ2-7; D gene ambiguous. Germline V gene sequence: CDR1 SQVTM, CDR2 ANQGSEA. The CDR3 spans 11 residues. With 7 bases removed from V and 5 bases from J, the gap between germline ends came to 12 bases. CDR3 region: CSATYVDEQYF. The CDR3 DNA reads as TGCAGCGCGACCTACGTAGACGAGCAGTACTTC.

V and J are TRBV5-8 and TRBJ2-1, with TRBD2 matching over 14 bases. Germline V gives CDR1 SGHTS, CDR2 YDEGEE. V lost 3 bases to trimming and J lost 8 bases; unmatched junction nucleotides: 10. The CDR3 is 17 amino acids. CDR3 region: CASSSAGTSGSFYEQFF. The CDR3 DNA follows: TGTGCCAGCAGCTCCGCCGGGACTAGCGGGAGTTTCTATGAGCAGTTCTTC.

The rearrangement joins TRBV2 to TRBJ2-7, with a possible D match to TRBD1 (6 bases). This CDR3 contains 12 residues. V lost 10 bases and J 0 bases, leaving 10 bases between the germline ends. The germline CDR1 and CDR2 sequences are SNHLY and FYNNEI. The DNA of the CDR3 is TGTGCCAACCGGGACAACTCCTACGAGCAGTACTTC. This codes for CANRDNSYEQYF.

This clone was recorded a few times. CDR3 DNA: TGCGCCAGCAGAACCGTAGCGGGAGACGGCTGGAATGAGCAGTTCTTC. Protein: CASRTVAGDGWNEQFF. V gene TRBV10-2 combines with J gene TRBJ2-1, with TRBD2 identical over 9 bases. The CDR3 extends over 16 amino acids. V dropped 6 bases and J dropped 7; count of bases not matched to a gene: 13. The V gene's germline CDR1 is WSHSY and CDR2 SAAADI.